This passage covers 6 T cell receptor beta chains from one sample sequenced in a study of cytomegalovirus exposure and HLA in healthy donors. A multiplex PCR was run with 60 Vbeta primers and 13 Jbeta primers. Assay used: immunoSEQ multiplex PCR; TCRdb lists only in-frame clones, some missing. Among more than 150,000 clones listed, around 80% were seen once. The specimen sequenced was PBMCs. These TCRs come from a woman aged 25 to 45 in good health and CMV-seronegative.

The gene calls are TRBV18 and TRBJ1-4, with D perhaps matching TRBD1 (5 bases). Germline V gene lookup returns CDR1 KGHSH and CDR2 LQKENI. The CDR3 length is 15 residues. V lost 3 bases to trimming and J lost 7 bases, with 15 bases between them. CDR3 sequence reads: CASSPRDLRGEKLFF. CDR3 coding DNA: TGTGCCAGCTCACCTCGGGACTTGAGGGGTGAAAAACTGTTTTTT.

Comment on this clone: The same CDR3 also results from other DNA sequences found in this sample. V and J are TRBV5-6 and TRBJ2-3; 8 nucleotides match TRBD2. This CDR3 is built from 16 residues. The trim removed 0 bases at V and 1 base at J, leaving 4 bases unmatched. Germline V gene data show CDR1 as SGHDT and CDR2 as YYEEEE. The CDR3 sequence is CASSLATSGRTDTQYF. CDR3 DNA: TGTGCCAGCAGCTTGGCAACTAGCGGACGCACAGATACGCAGTATTTT.

The chain recombines TRBV5-6 with TRBJ2-7, with a weak D call TRBD1 (6 bases). The CDR3 sequence is 15 residues long. V was trimmed by 2 bases and J by 3 bases, leaving 15 bases between them. Germline CDR1 SGHDT, CDR2 YYEEEE. The CDR3 sequence is CASSFGRDKIYEQYF. The CDR3, as DNA: TGTGCCAGCAGCTTTGGACGGGACAAAATCTACGAGCAGTACTTC.

The J gene is TRBJ2-5, the V gene TRBV15; 8 bases are a match to TRBD1. The CDR3 runs to 15 residues. With V trimmed by 2 bases and J by 2 bases, 4 bases remained unmatched. The V gene's germline CDR1 is LNHNV and CDR2 YYDKDF (reference sequence). The CDR3 DNA reads as TGTGCCACCAGCAGACAGGACAGGGATCAAGAGACCCAGTACTTC. Its translation is CATSRQDRDQETQYF.

This clone has just a few counts. The gene calls are TRBV4-3 and TRBJ2-5; D might be TRBD1 (5 bases). CDR3 length equals 16 residues. CDR1 is LGHNA, CDR2 YSLEER, per germline. Trimming shortened V by 0 bases and J by 5 bases, and 16 bases separated the two germline ends. CDR3 region: CASSQDRVPPGETQYF. The CDR3 DNA reads TGCGCCAGCAGCCAAGACAGGGTCCCTCCCGGGGAGACCCAGTACTTC.

This chain links TRBV5-8 with TRBJ1-5; possible D gene TRBD1, 6 bases. The germline V and J ends were trimmed by 2 bases and 0 bases, with 18 bases remaining between them. This CDR3 has 18 amino acids. Germline CDR1 is SGHTS and CDR2 is YDEGEE. The CDR3: CASSFLQGLSISNQPQHF. The DNA for the CDR3 is TGTGCCAGCAGCTTCCTGCAGGGGCTTTCGATTAGCAATCAGCCCCAGCATTTT.